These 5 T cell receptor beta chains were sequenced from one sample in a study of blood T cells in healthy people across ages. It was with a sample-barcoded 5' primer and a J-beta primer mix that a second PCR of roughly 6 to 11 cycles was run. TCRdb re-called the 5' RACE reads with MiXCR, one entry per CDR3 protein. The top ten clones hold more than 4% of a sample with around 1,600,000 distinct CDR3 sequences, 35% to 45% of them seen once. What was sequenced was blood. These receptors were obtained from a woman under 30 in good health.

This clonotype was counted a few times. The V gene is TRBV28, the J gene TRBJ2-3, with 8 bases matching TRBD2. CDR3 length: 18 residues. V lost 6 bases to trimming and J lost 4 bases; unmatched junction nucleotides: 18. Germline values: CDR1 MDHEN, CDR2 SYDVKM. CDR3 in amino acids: CASRDSKIRTSLADTQYF. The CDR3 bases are TGTGCCAGCAGAGACTCTAAAATAAGGACTAGCCTGGCAGATACGCAGTATTTT. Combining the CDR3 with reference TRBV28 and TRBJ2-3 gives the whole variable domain DVKVTQSSRYLVKRTGEKVFLECVQDMDHENMFWYRQDPGLGLRLIYFSYDVKMKEKGDIPEGYSVSREKKERFSLILESASTNQTSMYLCASRDSKIRTSLADTQYFGPGTRLTVL.

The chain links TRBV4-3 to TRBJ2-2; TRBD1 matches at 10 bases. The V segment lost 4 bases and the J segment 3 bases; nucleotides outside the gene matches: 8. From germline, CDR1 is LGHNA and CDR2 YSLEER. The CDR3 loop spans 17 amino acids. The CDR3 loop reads CASSLDRGLSYTGELFF. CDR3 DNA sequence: TGCGCCAGCAGCCTCGACAGGGGGCTTAGCTACACCGGGGAGCTGTTTTTT.

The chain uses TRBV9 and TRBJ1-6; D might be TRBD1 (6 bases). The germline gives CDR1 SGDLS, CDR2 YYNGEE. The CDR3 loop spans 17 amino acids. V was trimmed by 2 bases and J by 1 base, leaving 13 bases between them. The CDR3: CASSVRQAGSYNSPLHF. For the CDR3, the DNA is TGTGCCAGCAGCGTCCGACAGGCTGGGTCCTATAATTCACCCCTCCACTTT.

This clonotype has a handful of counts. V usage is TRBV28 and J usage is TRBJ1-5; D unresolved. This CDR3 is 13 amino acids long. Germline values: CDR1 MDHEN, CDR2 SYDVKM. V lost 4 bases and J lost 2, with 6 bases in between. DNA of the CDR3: TGTGCCAGCAGTTCCTGGCGCAATCAGCCCCAGCATTTT. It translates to CASSSWRNQPQHF.

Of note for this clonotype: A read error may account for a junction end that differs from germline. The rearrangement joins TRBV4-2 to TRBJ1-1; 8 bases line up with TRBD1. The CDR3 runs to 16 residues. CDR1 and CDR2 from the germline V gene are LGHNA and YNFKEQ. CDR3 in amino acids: CASSQLTGALNTEAFF. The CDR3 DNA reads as TGCGCCAGCAGCCAGCTGACAGGGGCCCTGAACACTGAAGCTTTCTTT.